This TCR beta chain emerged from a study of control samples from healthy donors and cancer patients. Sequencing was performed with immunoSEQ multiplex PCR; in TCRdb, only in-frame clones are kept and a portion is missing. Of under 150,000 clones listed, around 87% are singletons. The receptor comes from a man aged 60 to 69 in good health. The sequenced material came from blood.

CDR3 region: CASSLPALGEQYF. The CDR3 DNA sequence: TGTGCCAGCAGCTTACCGGCTTTGGGGGAGCAGTACTTC. This chain links TRBV11-2 with TRBJ2-7; D ambiguous. Germline V gene sequence: CDR1 SGHAT, CDR2 FQNNGV. The length of the CDR3 is 13 residues. Trimming removed 2 bases at V and 7 bases at J, with 12 bases between.